This T cell receptor (beta chain) was sequenced in a study of CD8 T cells in ankylosing spondylitis. Findings and caveats of the study: There was reportedly significant enrichment of clones that were disease-linked in matched ankylosing spondylitis synovial fluid. Researchers report that disease-linked clones proved CD8+ and relatively rare in peripheral blood. Made up of several highly homologous variants, a TCR beta motif appeared characteristic of ankylosing spondylitis blood.

This clonotype was observed at least ten times. Its antigen is as yet unknown. Scientists made TCR beta libraries using quantitative 5'-RACE with molecular barcodes. TCRdb analysed the 5' RACE reads with MiXCR anew, one entry per CDR3 protein. The table has approximately 100,000 distinct CDR3 sequences, about 7.7% seen once. Germline V gives CDR1 SQVTM, CDR2 ANQGSEA. Trimming removed 4 bases from V and 1 base from J; junction bases left unmatched: 8. The CDR3 has 16 residues. The sample taken for sequencing was blood, either unsorted or a sorted T cell fraction (not recorded which). The receptor was derived from a male donor with ankylosing spondylitis or in good health (not recorded which). The genes are TRBV29-1 and TRBJ2-4; TRBD2 matches at 9 bases. CDR3 region: CSVVIAGVVAKNIQYF. Here the CDR3 DNA reads TGCAGCGTTGTTATAGCGGGAGTGGTGGCCAAAAACATTCAGTACTTC.